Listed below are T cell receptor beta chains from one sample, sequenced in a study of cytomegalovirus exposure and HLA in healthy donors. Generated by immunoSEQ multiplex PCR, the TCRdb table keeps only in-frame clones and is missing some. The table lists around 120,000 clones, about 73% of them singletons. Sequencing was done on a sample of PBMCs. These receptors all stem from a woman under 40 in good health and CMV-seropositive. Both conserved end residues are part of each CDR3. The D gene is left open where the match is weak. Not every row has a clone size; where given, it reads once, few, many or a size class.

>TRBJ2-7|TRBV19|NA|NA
TGTGCCAGTAGCCTCGGGAGCAGTGCCTACGAGCAGTACTTC
CASSLGSSAYEQYF
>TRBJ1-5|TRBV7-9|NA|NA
TGTGCCAGCAGCCCCGGGGGGTCACATGTCAATCAGCCCCAGCATTTT
CASSPGGSHVNQPQHF
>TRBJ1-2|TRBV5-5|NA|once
TGTGCCAGCAGCCCTAGCGGCGAGTACTATGGCTACACCTTC
CASSPSGEYYGYTF
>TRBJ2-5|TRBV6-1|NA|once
TGTGCCAGCAGTGAACTTGGGGGCCCAGAGACCCAGTACTTC
CASSELGGPETQYF
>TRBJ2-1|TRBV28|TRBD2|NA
TGTGCCAGCAGTACTACTAGCGGGCTAAACAATGAGCAGTTCTTC
CASSTTSGLNNEQFF
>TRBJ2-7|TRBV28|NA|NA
TGTGCCAGCAGTTTTGAGGTTTCCGAGCAGTACTTC
CASSFEVSEQYF
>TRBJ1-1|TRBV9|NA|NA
TGTGCCAGCAGCGTAACCCAGGGGATAGGCGCTGAAGCTTTCTTT
CASSVTQGIGAEAFF
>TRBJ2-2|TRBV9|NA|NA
TGTGCCAGCAGCGGTAGAGCCGGCGGGGACGCGAACACCGGGGAGCTGTTTTTT
CASSGRAGGDANTGELFF
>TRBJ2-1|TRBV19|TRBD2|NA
TGTGCCAGTAGCGCGGGACTAGCGGGGGGTTACAATGAGCAGTTCTTC
CASSAGLAGGYNEQFF
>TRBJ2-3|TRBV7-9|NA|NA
TGTGCCAGCAGCTTACGGACAGATACGCAGTATTTT
CASSLRTDTQYF
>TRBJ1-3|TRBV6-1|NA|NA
TGTGCCAGCAGCATGGACTTCGGCTCTGGAAACACCATATATTTT
CASSMDFGSGNTIYF
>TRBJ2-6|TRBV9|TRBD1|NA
TGTGCCAGCAGCCCGGGACAGGGGTTTTCTGGGGCCAACGTCCTGACTTTC
CASSPGQGFSGANVLTF
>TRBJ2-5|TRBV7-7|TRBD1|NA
TGTGCCAGCGGACAGGGAAGAGAGACCCAGTACTTC
CASGQGRETQYF
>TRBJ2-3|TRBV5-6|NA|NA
TGTGCCAGCAGCTTGGGGGCCCAGGGCACAGATACGCAGTATTTT
CASSLGAQGTDTQYF
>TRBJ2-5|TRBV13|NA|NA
TGTGCCAGCAGCTTAGGTGGAGGGGTCGGCCAAGAGACCCAGTACTTC
CASSLGGGVGQETQYF
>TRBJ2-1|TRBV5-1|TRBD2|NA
TGCGCCAGCAGATGGACTAGCGGGAACAATGAGCAGTTCTTC
CASRWTSGNNEQFF
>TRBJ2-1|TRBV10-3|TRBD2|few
TGTGCCATCAGAGGGACTAGCGGGGGTTTCGGGTACAATGAGCAGTTCTTC
CAIRGTSGGFGYNEQFF
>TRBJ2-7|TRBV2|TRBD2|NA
TGTGCCAGCAGTGTTAGCGGGGGTCCGACCTACGAGCAGTACTTC
CASSVSGGPTYEQYF
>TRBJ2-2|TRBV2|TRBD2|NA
TGTGCCAGCAGTGCGGCTAGCGGAAACACCGGGGAGCTGTTTTTT
CASSAASGNTGELFF
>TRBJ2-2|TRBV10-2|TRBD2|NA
TGCGCCAGCAGTGAGTGGAGCGGGGGGGCCCCCGGGGAGCTGTTTTTT
CASSEWSGGAPGELFF
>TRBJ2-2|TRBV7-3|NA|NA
TGTGCCAGCAGCTTAACCCAGGGCGGGGAGCTGTTTTTT
CASSLTQGGELFF
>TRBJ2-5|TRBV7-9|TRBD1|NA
TGTGCCAGCAGCTCCGGGACAGGGGGCTGGGAGCAGTACTTC
CASSSGTGGWEQYF
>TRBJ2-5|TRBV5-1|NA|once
TGCGCCAGCAGCTTGGCCTTTGCCTCAGGGGACCAAGAGACCCAGTACTTC
CASSLAFASGDQETQYF
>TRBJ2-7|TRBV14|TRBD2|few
TGTGCCAGCAGCCCACTAGCGGGGGGGCCTTTCAGCGAGCAGTACTTC
CASSPLAGGPFSEQYF
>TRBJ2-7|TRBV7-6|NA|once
TGTGCCAGCAGCCAGGGAGGTGTTCTCCACGAGCAGTACTTC
CASSQGGVLHEQYF
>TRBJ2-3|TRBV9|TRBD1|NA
TGTGCCAGCAGCCGGGACAGGGGACTGGCAGATACGCAGTATTTT
CASSRDRGLADTQYF
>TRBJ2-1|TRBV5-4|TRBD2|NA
TGTGCCAGCAGCGCCGCGGGGGGGCCGATCAGTGAGCAGTTCTTC
CASSAAGGPISEQFF
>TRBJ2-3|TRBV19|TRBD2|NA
TGTGCCAGTAGTATCCCGATAGCGGGGAGCACAGATACGCAGTATTTT
CASSIPIAGSTDTQYF
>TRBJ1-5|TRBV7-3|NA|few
TGTGCCAGCAGCTTATTAGATCACGGGAATCAGCCCCAGCATTTT
CASSLLDHGNQPQHF
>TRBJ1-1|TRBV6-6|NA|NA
TGTGCCAGCAGTCCAGGGGCCTCACGCCGCACTGAAGCTTTCTTT
CASSPGASRRTEAFF
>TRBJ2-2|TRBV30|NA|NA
TGTGCCTGGAGTGTCGGGACAACGAACACCGGGGAGCTGTTTTTT
CAWSVGTTNTGELFF
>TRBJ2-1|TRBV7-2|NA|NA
TGTGCCAGCAGCTTTGCGGGAAGAGAGCAGTTCTTC
CASSFAGREQFF
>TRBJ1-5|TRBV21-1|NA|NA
TGTGCCAGCAGCCCCGGACAGGTACCCGATCAGCCCCAGCATTTT
CASSPGQVPDQPQHF
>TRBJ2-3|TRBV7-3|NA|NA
TGTGCCAGCAGCTTACGGGGGGCCCCAGATACGCAGTATTTT
CASSLRGAPDTQYF
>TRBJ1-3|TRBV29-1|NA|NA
TGCAGCGTTGCCCCCGGGTCCGCTGGAAACACCATATATTTT
CSVAPGSAGNTIYF
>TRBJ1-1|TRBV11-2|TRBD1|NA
TGTGCCAGCAGCTCAGGGGACAGGGCAAGGGGTGAAGCTTTCTTT
CASSSGDRARGEAFF
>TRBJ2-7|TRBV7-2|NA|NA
TGTGCCAGCAGCTTAGTCGGGTTAGCCTACGAGCAGTACTTC
CASSLVGLAYEQYF
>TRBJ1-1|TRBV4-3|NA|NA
TGCGCCAGCAGCCGGACTGGACTGTCTGGCACTGTGACTTTCTTT
CASSRTGLSGTVTFF
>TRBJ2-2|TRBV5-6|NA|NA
TGTGCCAGCAGCTTGGCCCTAGCGTGGGACACCGGGGAGCTGTTTTTT
CASSLALAWDTGELFF
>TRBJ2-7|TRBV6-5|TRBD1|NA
TGTGCCAGCAGTCCCTGGACAGGGCCCTACGAGCAGTACTTC
CASSPWTGPYEQYF